This T cell receptor beta chain came from a study of T cell responses to AZD1222 COVID-19 vaccine. Study information: Second doses that came at about 4 or about 12 weeks were put together.

This CDR3 is 15 amino acids long. V lost 2 bases to trimming and J lost 1 base, with 8 bases between them. Germline CDR1 and CDR2: SGHVS and FNYEAQ. This clone is deemed medium-sized (0.01 to 0.1%). What it binds is unknown. Whole-study results and caveats: The donor group comprised mostly white British people and more females; the analysis possibly underestimated clonal diversity.

The table came from immunoSEQ multiplex PCR; TCRdb's copy has only in-frame clones and leaves some out. The data contain about 28,000 clones, around 78% of them singletons. The starting material was peripheral blood, obtained on day 0 of AZD1222 vaccination. This TCR came from an adult in good health. The rearrangement joins TRBV7-6 to TRBJ2-2; tentative D call: TRBD2 (5 bases). The CDR3 is CASSLRRVNTGELFF. The DNA of the CDR3 is TGTGCCAGCAGCTTACGGCGGGTGAACACCGGGGAGCTGTTTTTT.